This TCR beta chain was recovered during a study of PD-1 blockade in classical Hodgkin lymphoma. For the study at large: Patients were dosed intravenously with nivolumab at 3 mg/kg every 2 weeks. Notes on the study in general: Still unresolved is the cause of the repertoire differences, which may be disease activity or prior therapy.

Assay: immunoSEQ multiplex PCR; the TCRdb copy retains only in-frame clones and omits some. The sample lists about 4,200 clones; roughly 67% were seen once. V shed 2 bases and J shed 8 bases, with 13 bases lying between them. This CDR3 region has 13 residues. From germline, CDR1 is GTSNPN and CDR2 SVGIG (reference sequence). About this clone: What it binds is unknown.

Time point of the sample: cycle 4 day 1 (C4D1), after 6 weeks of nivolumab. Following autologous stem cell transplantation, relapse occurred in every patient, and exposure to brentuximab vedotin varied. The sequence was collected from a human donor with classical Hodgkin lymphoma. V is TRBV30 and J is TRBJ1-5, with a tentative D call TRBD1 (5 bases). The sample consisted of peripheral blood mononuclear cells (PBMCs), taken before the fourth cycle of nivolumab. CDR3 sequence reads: CAWSPAGVKPQHF. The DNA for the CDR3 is TGTGCCTGGAGTCCGGCGGGGGTTAAGCCCCAGCATTTT.